One and the same sample provided the 29 T cell receptor beta chains below, sequenced in a study of shared clonotypes between healthy human individuals. Sequencing used immunoSEQ multiplex PCR; TCRdb keeps in-frame clones, though not all of them. The sample holds roughly 650,000 clones, roughly 95% seen once. The naive CD8 fraction comprised CD45RO-negative cells positively selected for CCR7 and excluded terminally differentiated effector memory CD45RA+ cells. Material for sequencing was naive CD8+ T cells sorted from blood. These TCRs come from a woman in her 30s in good health.

The chain carries TRBV5-6 and TRBJ2-1, with D possibly matching TRBD1 (5 bases). Germline V lookup: CDR1 SGHDT, CDR2 YYEEEE. The germline V and J ends were trimmed by 2 bases and 12 bases, with 9 bases remaining between them. The CDR3 has 11 amino acids. CDR3 nucleotide sequence: TGTGCCAGCAGCTTTGCTACAGGGCAGTTCTTC. It translates to CASSFATGQFF. Full variable domain (remainder filled in from reference TRBV5-6 and TRBJ2-1): DAGVTQSPTHLIKTRGQQVTLRCSPKSGHDTVSWYQQALGQGPQFIFQYYEEEERQRGNFPDRFSGHQFPNYSSELNVNALLLGDSALYLCASSFATGQFFGPGTRLTVL.

The genes are TRBV10-2 and TRBJ2-7; 9 bases agree with TRBD2. This CDR3 region has 16 residues. V was clipped by 3 bases and J by 1 base; unmatched bases: 7. CDR1 and CDR2 from the germline V gene are WSHSY and SAAADI. CDR3 loop: CASSDPTSGLSYEQYF. DNA for the CDR3: TGCGCCAGCAGTGACCCTACTAGCGGGCTGTCCTACGAGCAGTACTTC.

The V call is TRBV5-4, the J call TRBJ2-7, with a tentative D call TRBD1 (6 bases). Germline CDR1 SGHNT, CDR2 YYREEE (reference sequence). V gave up 2 bases and J gave up 3 bases, with 12 bases separating them. This CDR3 has 14 amino acids. The CDR3 here is CASSFSQGSYEQYF. CDR3 coding DNA: TGTGCCAGCAGCTTCTCACAGGGTAGCTACGAGCAGTACTTC.

This chain connects TRBV7-9 to TRBJ1-2; a weak D match, TRBD1 (5 bases). The CDR3 extends over 16 amino acids. Germline V lookup: CDR1 SEHNR, CDR2 FQNEAQ (reference sequence). Trimming shortened V by 2 bases and J by 5 bases, and 18 bases separated the two germline ends. CDR3 amino acids: CASSLSRGPNLYGYTF. The CDR3 nucleotides read TGTGCCAGCAGCTTATCAAGGGGCCCAAACCTTTATGGCTACACCTTC.

The CDR3 here is CASSVGRDRGGEQYF. The CDR3 nucleotides are TGTGCCAGCAGCGTAGGACGGGACAGGGGGGGCGAGCAGTACTTC. The chain employs TRBV9 and TRBJ2-7; 11 nucleotides line up with TRBD1. The J segment lost 6 bases and the V segment lost 0 bases, leaving 5 bases of the junction unmatched. CDR3 length: 15 residues. The germline V gene encodes CDR1 SGDLS and CDR2 YYNGEE.

The V gene is TRBV5-1, the J gene TRBJ2-7; 11 bases are shared with TRBD2. The CDR3 sequence is 15 residues long. Germline CDR1 reads SGHRS; CDR2 reads YFSETQ. The junction had 1 base not matched to a gene; V was cut back by 0 bases and J by 2 bases. CDR3 DNA: TGCGCCAGCAGCTTGGCTAGCGGGAGGACCTACGAGCAGTACTTC. Encoded protein: CASSLASGRTYEQYF.

The genes are TRBV6-5 and TRBJ1-2; D perhaps matches TRBD1 (5 bases). Germline CDR1 is MNHEY and CDR2 is SVGAGI. With 0 bases removed from V and 4 bases from J, the gap between germline ends came to 12 bases. The CDR3 runs 15 residues. CDR3 coding DNA: TGTGCCAGCAGTTACTCGCCACAGGATACCTATGGCTACACCTTC. Amino acids: CASSYSPQDTYGYTF.

The V gene is TRBV6-1, the J gene TRBJ1-1; D unresolved. Germline CDR1 reads MNHNS; CDR2 reads SASEGT. V was trimmed by 3 bases and J by 2 bases, leaving 13 bases between them. CDR3 length: 15 residues. The CDR3 sequence is CASSELTAANTEAFF. The CDR3 region has the DNA TGTGCCAGCAGTGAGTTGACGGCAGCCAACACTGAAGCTTTCTTT.

The V and J genes are TRBV27 and TRBJ2-7, with TRBD2 matching 9 bases. There are 15 residues in the CDR3. Germline V gene lookup returns CDR1 MNHEY and CDR2 SMNVEV (reference sequence). V lost 3 bases and J lost 5; bases outside the gene matches: 8. The CDR3 nucleotides read TGTGCCAGCAGTTTGAGTAGCGGGAGCACCCACGAGCAGTACTTC. This translates into CASSLSSGSTHEQYF.

This clone was seen a single time. This sequence joins TRBV7-9 and TRBJ2-7, with unresolved D. Germline V CDR1 and CDR2: SEHNR, FQNEAQ (reference sequence). CDR3 size: 15 residues. The V end lost 1 base, the J end lost 2 bases, and 12 bases lay between the germline ends. The CDR3 coding sequence is TGTGCCAGCAGCTTAGGTGGGATCCTTACCTACGAGCAGTACTTC. It encodes CASSLGGILTYEQYF.

The genes are TRBV11-2 and TRBJ1-5; TRBD1 might be the D (5 bases). The CDR3 totals 13 residues. Germline CDR1 SGHAT, CDR2 FQNNGV. V lost 5 bases to trimming and J lost 10 bases, with 15 bases between them. DNA of the CDR3: TGTGCCAGCAGCCCGACGTCAGGGAGCCCCCAGCATTTT. Encoded protein: CASSPTSGSPQHF.

This clone appeared once. The V and J genes are TRBV11-2 and TRBJ2-1; TRBD2 matches 7 bases. V shed 7 bases, J shed 0 bases, and the junction held 3 bases outside the gene matches. The CDR3 sequence is 14 residues long. Germline CDR1 is SGHAT and CDR2 is FQNNGV. The CDR3 coding sequence is TGTGCCAGCACCGGCGGGAGCTCCTACAATGAGCAGTTCTTC. It translates to CASTGGSSYNEQFF.

This clone was found a few times. The chain employs TRBV1 and TRBJ2-2; the DNA was not used to check the table's D call, TRBD2. TRBV1 is classified as a pseudogene. CDR3 length: 16 residues. CDR3 amino acids: CTSSRGAREIPGELFF. CDR3 coding DNA: TGCACCAGCAGCCGCGGAGCGCGGGAAATCCCCGGGGAGCTGTTTTTT.

The gene calls are TRBV6-1 and TRBJ1-1, with D hard to call. The V end was cut by 3 bases, the J end by 10 bases, with 15 bases between. The CDR3 is made up of 13 amino acids. Germline values: CDR1 MNHNS, CDR2 SASEGT. The CDR3 is CASSDSGPGGAFF. DNA for the CDR3: TGTGCCAGCAGTGATTCTGGCCCCGGTGGAGCTTTCTTT.

The rearrangement uses TRBV15 and TRBJ1-4, with D tentatively TRBD1 (6 bases). Trimming shortened V by 5 bases and J by 8 bases, and 21 bases separated the two germline ends. The CDR3 spans 16 residues. Per the germline V gene, CDR1 is LNHNV and CDR2 is YYDKDF (reference sequence). Here the CDR3 reads CATSARVGGLREKLFF. Here the CDR3 DNA reads TGTGCCACCAGCGCCCGAGTGGGGGGGCTTCGAGAAAAACTGTTTTTT. Drawing the rest from reference TRBV15 and TRBJ1-4, the complete variable domain is DAMVIQNPRYQVTQFGKPVTLSCSQTLNHNVMYWYQQKSSQAPKLLFHYYDKDFNNEADTPDNFQSRRPNTSFCFLDIRSPGLGDTAMYLCATSARVGGLREKLFFGSGTQLSVL.

V is TRBV4-2 and J is TRBJ2-3, with 8 bases fitting TRBD2. The V gene's germline CDR1 is LGHNA and CDR2 YNFKEQ. This CDR3 contains 17 residues. V was pared by 0 bases and J by 0 bases, with 5 bases of the junction left unmatched. CDR3 loop: CASSQDPSGSSTDTQYF. CDR3 DNA sequence: TGTGCCAGCAGCCAAGATCCCAGCGGGAGTAGCACAGATACGCAGTATTTT.

With regard to this clone: One junction end disagrees with the germline gene, perhaps due to a read error. J is TRBJ2-7 and V is TRBV2; the D is unclear. This CDR3 is 14 amino acids long. Germline values: CDR1 SNHLY, CDR2 FYNNEI. CDR3 region: CASRETIVSHEQYF. The CDR3 nucleotides read TGTGCCAGCAGAGAAACTATTGTCTCCCACGAGCAGTACTTC.

CDR3 sequence reads: CASSTSPTSYYNEQFF. The DNA for the CDR3 is TGTGCCAGCAGTACCTCCCCCACTAGTTATTACAATGAGCAGTTCTTC. V is TRBV28 and J is TRBJ2-1; weak D call: TRBD2 (5 bases). Germline V gene lookup returns CDR1 MDHEN and CDR2 SYDVKM. This CDR3 contains 16 residues. The germline V and J ends were trimmed by 5 bases and 4 bases, with 18 bases remaining between them.

Written as DNA, the CDR3 is TGCGCCAGCAGCTTGGGGGGAGCAACTAATGAAAAACTGTTTTTT. Residues: CASSLGGATNEKLFF. The V call is TRBV5-1, the J call TRBJ1-4; D is undetermined. In germline, CDR1 is SGHRS, CDR2 YFSETQ. Trimming removed 0 bases at V and 0 bases at J, with 6 bases between. CDR3 length: 15 residues.

This clone was observed once. The chain recombines TRBV27 with TRBJ2-7; D unresolved. In germline, CDR1 is MNHEY, CDR2 SMNVEV (reference sequence). The CDR3 is 14 amino acids. Trimming took 2 bases from V and 2 from J, leaving 10 bases between them. CDR3 region: CASSLTGPPYEQYF. CDR3 bases: TGTGCCAGCAGTTTAACCGGCCCCCCCTACGAGCAGTACTTC.

The V gene is TRBV28, the J gene TRBJ2-3; D ambiguous. V lost 10 bases to trimming and J lost 4 bases, with 27 bases between them. Germline V CDR1 and CDR2: MDHEN, SYDVKM. The CDR3 runs 17 residues. CDR3 bases: TGTGCCACCAATAAGGGTGCCTTTACGCGGCTATCAGATACGCAGTATTTT. It encodes CATNKGAFTRLSDTQYF.

V usage is TRBV10-1 and J usage is TRBJ2-7; TRBD1 matches at 11 bases. Germline V gene sequence: CDR1 WNHNN, CDR2 SYGVQD (reference sequence). The CDR3 sequence is 14 residues long. Trimming at V came to 7 bases and at J to 6 bases, leaving 8 bases not matched to a gene. The CDR3 nucleotides read TGCGCCAGCACCCCGGGGACAGGGGGTTCCGAGCAGTACTTC. Residues: CASTPGTGGSEQYF.

The J gene is TRBJ2-5, the V gene TRBV7-3; TRBD1 matches at 7 bases. With V trimmed by 5 bases and J by 5 bases, 11 bases remained unmatched. The CDR3 consists of 15 residues. CDR1 and CDR2 (germline): SGHTA, FQGTGA. CDR3 amino acids: CASSPTRGSWETQYF. The DNA of the CDR3 is TGTGCCAGCAGCCCCACCAGGGGGTCCTGGGAGACCCAGTACTTC. Complete variable domain (other parts from reference TRBV7-3 and TRBJ2-5): GAGVSQTPSNKVTEKGKYVELRCDPISGHTALYWYRQSLGQGPEFLIYFQGTGAADDSGLPNDRFFAVRPEGSVSTLKIQRTERGDSAVYLCASSPTRGSWETQYFGPGTRLLVL.

The V gene is TRBV28, the J gene TRBJ1-2, with 11 bases fitting TRBD1. The germline gives CDR1 MDHEN, CDR2 SYDVKM. Unmatched junction bases numbered 21, after V lost 5 bases and J lost 7 bases. The CDR3 has 19 residues. Written as DNA, the CDR3 is TGTGCCAGCAGTCCCGACTCGGTGTACCGGAGGACAGGGGGCGTTGGCTACACCTTC. This translates into CASSPDSVYRRTGGVGYTF.

As DNA, the CDR3 is TGTGCCAGCAGCCTGGACATGCCTTACGAGCAGTACTTC. Amino acids: CASSLDMPYEQYF. The J gene is TRBJ2-7, the V gene TRBV5-4, with a tentative D call TRBD1 (5 bases). The germline gives CDR1 SGHNT, CDR2 YYREEE (reference sequence). This CDR3 has 13 residues. Trimming cost V 4 bases and J 4 bases, with 12 bases left between them. The full variable domain, in which reference TRBV5-4 and TRBJ2-7 provide the parts outside the CDR3, is ETGVTQSPTHLIKTRGQQVTLRCSSQSGHNTVSWYQQALGQGPQFIFQYYREEENGRGNFPPRFSGLQFPNYSSELNVNALELDDSALYLCASSLDMPYEQYFGPGTRLTVT.

As regards this clone: The sample carries other DNA sequences with the same CDR3. The chain joins TRBV7-9 to TRBJ2-7; D remains unclear. The germline CDR1 and CDR2 sequences are SEHNR and FQNEAQ (reference sequence). The CDR3 spans 12 residues. The V gene lost 1 base and the J gene lost 2 bases, with 3 bases spanning the gap. The CDR3 nucleotides are TGTGCCAGCAGCTTAGGTGCCTACGAGCAGTACTTC. This codes for CASSLGAYEQYF.

The rearrangement links TRBV27 to TRBJ2-1, with D perhaps being TRBD1 or TRBD2 (6 bases each). The CDR3 is made up of 17 amino acids. V lost 7 bases, J lost 5 bases, and 24 bases lay in between. CDR1 MNHEY and CDR2 SMNVEV come from the germline V gene (reference sequence). In nucleotides, the CDR3 is TGTGCCAGCATGGGGGCCTCGACGGGAGCCAGGGACAATGAGCAGTTCTTC. Amino acids: CASMGASTGARDNEQFF.

J is TRBJ1-1 and V is TRBV28; D call uncertain. This CDR3 comprises 14 residues. CDR1 is MDHEN, CDR2 SYDVKM, per germline. Trimming stripped 2 bases from V and 5 bases from J, with 12 bases between. The CDR3 region is CASSLAATGTEAFF. CDR3 coding DNA: TGTGCCAGCAGTTTAGCAGCCACGGGGACTGAAGCTTTCTTT.

The chain uses TRBV7-8 and TRBJ2-1, with 9 bases matching TRBD1. The CDR3 covers 15 residues. Germline V gene data show CDR1 as SGHVS and CDR2 as FQNEAQ. V gave up 5 bases and J gave up 9 bases; unmatched junction bases: 11. This chain's CDR3 is CASSQPGQGFSEQFF. CDR3 bases: TGTGCCAGCAGCCAACCGGGACAGGGTTTTAGTGAGCAGTTCTTC.